Shown below are 4 T cell receptor beta chains from a single sample sequenced in a study of blood T cells in healthy people across ages. Through a sample-barcoded 5' primer and a J-beta primer mix, a second PCR was run for roughly 6 to 12 cycles. From the 5' RACE reads, TCRdb called clonotypes with MiXCR, one entry per CDR3 protein. The sample shows some 1.5 million distinct CDR3 sequences, 28% of them seen only once. Sequenced material: blood. All receptors come from a woman aged 25 to 39 in good health.

This clonotype was recorded a few times. The gene calls are TRBV6-1 and TRBJ1-4, with 7 bases aligning to TRBD1. V lost 3 bases to trimming and J lost 8 bases; unmatched junction nucleotides: 9. CDR3 size: 15 residues. In germline, CDR1 is MNHNS, CDR2 SASEGT. DNA for the CDR3: TGTGCCAGCAGTGACCCCCGGACAGGAGGGGAAAAACTGTTTTTT. Its translation is CASSDPRTGGEKLFF.

The rearrangement uses TRBV29-1 and TRBJ2-7; D is unclear. CDR1 is SQVTM, CDR2 ANQGSEA, per germline. CDR3 length equals 13 residues. Deletions cut 7 bases from V and 0 bases from J, with 13 bases between. CDR3 protein: CSGHRMGSYEQYF. The CDR3, as DNA: TGCAGCGGCCACCGTATGGGCTCCTACGAGCAGTACTTC.

The chain uses TRBV20-1 and TRBJ2-1, with 8 bases that match TRBD2. V lost 3 bases, J lost 6 bases, and 4 bases stayed unmatched. Germline lookup yields CDR1 DFQATT and CDR2 SNEGSKA (reference sequence). The CDR3 has 13 amino acids. DNA of the CDR3: TGCAGTGCTAGGGGCGGGGGGCTCAATGAGCAGTTCTTC. It is translated as CSARGGGLNEQFF.

The gene calls are TRBV20-1 and TRBJ1-2; 9 positions match TRBD1. The germline CDR1 and CDR2 sequences are DFQATT and SNEGSKA (reference sequence). CDR3 length: 14 amino acids. The junction had 9 bases not matched to a gene; V was cut back by 2 bases and J by 8 bases. This CDR3 reads CSARRTGDFVGYTF. CDR3 coding DNA: TGCAGTGCTAGAAGGACAGGGGATTTCGTCGGCTACACCTTC.